This TCR beta chain was captured in a study of CD8 T cells in Susac syndrome. Overall study findings and caveats: Individuals included in the TCR sequencing and HLA analysis were acknowledged by the study to be relatively few in number.

The RNA input was about 0.5 to 1 ug, and it was reverse transcribed with random hexamers. With immunoSEQ multiplex PCR, TCR beta CDR3 was amplified across 54 Vbeta and 13 Jbeta. One entry per CDR3 protein results from TCRdb running MiXCR on the immunoSEQ multiplex PCR reads. Here the sample spans about 23,000 distinct CDR3 sequences, around 95% being singletons. All included Susac syndrome patients satisfied recently defined diagnostic criteria for definite or probable disease. TEMRA cells were FACS-enriched, and CD8+ and CD4+ T cells were isolated negatively. Germline CDR1 SQVTM, CDR2 ANQGSEA. J was trimmed by 0 bases and V by 3 bases; bases with no gene match: 3. The CDR3 has 15 amino acids. With regard to this clonotype: Its antigen is unidentified.

Sequenced input: CD8+ T cells from PBMCs. This clonotype originated in a human donor with Susac syndrome. The chain employs TRBV29-1 and TRBJ2-2; 8 bases are a match to TRBD1. CDR3 sequence reads: CSVESGQANTGELFF. CDR3 sequence (DNA): TGCAGCGTTGAGTCGGGACAGGCGAACACCGGGGAGCTGTTTTTT.